This T cell receptor beta chain appears in the sequencing data of a study of cytomegalovirus exposure and HLA in healthy donors. Across the study: A subsequent analysis reported that the 100 to 150 validation repertoires were produced on the same platform that had also been used for the 550 to 750 first-cohort repertoires. Study observations and caveats: It was 150 to 200 TCR beta chains that were listed as cytomegalovirus-associated.

CDR1 SEHNR and CDR2 FQNEAQ come from the germline V gene (reference sequence). The V gene lost 4 bases and the J gene lost 1 base, with 13 bases spanning the gap. This CDR3 is built from 15 residues. As to this clone: No antigen is known for it.

TCRdb keeps only in-frame clones here, not all; method: immunoSEQ multiplex PCR. The sample gives approximately 270,000 clones, around 89% of which show up once; under 0.4% is in the top ten. The sequence was collected from a woman between 18 and 29 years old in good health and CMV-seronegative. Specimen: PBMCs. J is TRBJ1-1 and V is TRBV7-9; D call uncertain. CDR3 in amino acids: CASSSGAEENTEAFF. The CDR3 coding sequence is TGTGCCAGCAGCTCCGGAGCGGAAGAGAACACTGAAGCTTTCTTT.